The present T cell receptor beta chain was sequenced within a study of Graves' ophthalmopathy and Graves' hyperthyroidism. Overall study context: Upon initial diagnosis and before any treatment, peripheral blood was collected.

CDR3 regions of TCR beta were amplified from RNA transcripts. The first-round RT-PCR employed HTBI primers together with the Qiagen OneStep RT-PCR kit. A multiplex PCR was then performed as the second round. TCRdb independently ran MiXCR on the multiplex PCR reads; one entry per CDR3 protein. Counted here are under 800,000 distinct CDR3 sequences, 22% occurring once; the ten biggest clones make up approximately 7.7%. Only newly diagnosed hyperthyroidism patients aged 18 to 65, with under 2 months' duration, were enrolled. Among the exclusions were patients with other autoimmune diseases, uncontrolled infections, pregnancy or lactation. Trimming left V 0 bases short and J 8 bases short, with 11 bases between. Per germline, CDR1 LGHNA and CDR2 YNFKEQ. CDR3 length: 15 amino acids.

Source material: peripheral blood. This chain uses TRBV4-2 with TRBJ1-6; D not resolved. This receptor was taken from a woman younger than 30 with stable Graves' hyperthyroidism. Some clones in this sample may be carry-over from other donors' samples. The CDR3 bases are TGTGCCAGCAGCCAAGATCCGTACGCAGATTCACCCCTCCACTTT. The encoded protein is CASSQDPYADSPLHF.